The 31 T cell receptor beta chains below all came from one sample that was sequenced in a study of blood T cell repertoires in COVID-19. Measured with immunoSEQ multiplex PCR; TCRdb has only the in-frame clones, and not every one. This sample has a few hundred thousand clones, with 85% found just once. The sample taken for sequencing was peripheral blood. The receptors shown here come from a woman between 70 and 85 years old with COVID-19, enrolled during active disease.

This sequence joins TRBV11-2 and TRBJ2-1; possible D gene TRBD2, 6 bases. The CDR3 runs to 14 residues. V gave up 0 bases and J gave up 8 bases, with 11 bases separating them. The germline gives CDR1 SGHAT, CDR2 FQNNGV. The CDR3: CASSLELRGDEQFF. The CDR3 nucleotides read TGTGCCAGCAGCTTAGAACTGCGGGGCGATGAGCAGTTCTTC.

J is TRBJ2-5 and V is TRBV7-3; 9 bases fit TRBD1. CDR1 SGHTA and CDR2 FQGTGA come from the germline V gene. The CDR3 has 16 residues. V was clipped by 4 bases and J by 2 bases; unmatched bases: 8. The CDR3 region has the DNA TGTGCCAGCAGCTCTACAGGGGGCGCCGGGCAAGAGACCCAGTACTTC. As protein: CASSSTGGAGQETQYF.

The DNA for the CDR3 is TGTGCCAGCAGCTTACAGGCAACCTCCTACAATGAGCAGTTCTTC. Its protein is CASSLQATSYNEQFF. The chain employs TRBV7-2 and TRBJ2-1; unclear D gene. V was trimmed by 2 bases and J by 0 bases, leaving 8 bases between them. CDR1 and CDR2 from the germline V gene are SGHTA and FQGNSA. CDR3 length: 15 residues.

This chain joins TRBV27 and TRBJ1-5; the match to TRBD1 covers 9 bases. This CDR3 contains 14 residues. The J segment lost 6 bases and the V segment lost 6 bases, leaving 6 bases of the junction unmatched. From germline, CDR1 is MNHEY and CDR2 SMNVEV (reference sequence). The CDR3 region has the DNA TGTGCCAGCAGGCTTACAGGGGGCTTTCAGCCCCAGCATTTT. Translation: CASRLTGGFQPQHF.

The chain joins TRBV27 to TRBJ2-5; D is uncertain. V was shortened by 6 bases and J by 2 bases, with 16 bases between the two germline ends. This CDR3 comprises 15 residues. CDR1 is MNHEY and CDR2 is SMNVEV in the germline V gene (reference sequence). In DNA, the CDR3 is TGTGCCAGCAGGATGACCCAAAAGGAGCAAGAGACCCAGTACTTC. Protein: CASRMTQKEQETQYF.

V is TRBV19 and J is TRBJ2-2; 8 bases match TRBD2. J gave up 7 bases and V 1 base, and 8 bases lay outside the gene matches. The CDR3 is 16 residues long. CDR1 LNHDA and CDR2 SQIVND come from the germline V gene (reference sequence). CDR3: CASSIGSGRSDGELFF. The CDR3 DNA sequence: TGTGCCAGTAGTATAGGAAGCGGGAGAAGTGACGGGGAGCTGTTTTTT. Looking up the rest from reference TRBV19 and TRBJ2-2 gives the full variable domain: DGGITQSPKYLFRKEGQNVTLSCEQNLNHDAMYWYRQDPGQGLRLIYYSQIVNDFQKGDIAEGYSVSREKKESFPLTVTSAQKNPTAFYLCASSIGSGRSDGELFFGEGSRLTVL.

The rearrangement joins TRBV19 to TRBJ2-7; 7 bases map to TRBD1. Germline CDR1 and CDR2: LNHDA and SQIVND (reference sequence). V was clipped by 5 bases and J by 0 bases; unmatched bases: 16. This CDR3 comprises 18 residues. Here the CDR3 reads CASSSPSGGQQFSYEQYF. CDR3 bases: TGTGCCAGTAGTTCCCCTAGTGGGGGACAGCAATTCTCCTACGAGCAGTACTTC.

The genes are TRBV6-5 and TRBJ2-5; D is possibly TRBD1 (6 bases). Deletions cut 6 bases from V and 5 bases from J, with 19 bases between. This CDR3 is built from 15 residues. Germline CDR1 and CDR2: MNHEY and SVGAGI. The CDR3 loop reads CASRLYRASRETQYF. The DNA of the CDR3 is TGTGCCAGCAGACTCTACAGGGCGAGTCGGGAGACCCAGTACTTC.

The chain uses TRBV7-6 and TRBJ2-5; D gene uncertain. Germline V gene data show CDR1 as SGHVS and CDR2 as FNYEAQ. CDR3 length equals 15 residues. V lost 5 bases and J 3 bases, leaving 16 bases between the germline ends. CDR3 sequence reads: CASSHSPGSKETQYF. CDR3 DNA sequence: TGTGCCAGCAGCCACTCCCCGGGTTCCAAAGAGACCCAGTACTTC.

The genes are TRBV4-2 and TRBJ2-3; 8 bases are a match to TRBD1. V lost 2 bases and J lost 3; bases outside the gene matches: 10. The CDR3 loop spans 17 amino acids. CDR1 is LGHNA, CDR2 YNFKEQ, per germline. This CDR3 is CASSQPLDREVTDTQYF. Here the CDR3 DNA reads TGTGCCAGCAGCCAACCGTTGGACAGGGAGGTAACAGATACGCAGTATTTT.

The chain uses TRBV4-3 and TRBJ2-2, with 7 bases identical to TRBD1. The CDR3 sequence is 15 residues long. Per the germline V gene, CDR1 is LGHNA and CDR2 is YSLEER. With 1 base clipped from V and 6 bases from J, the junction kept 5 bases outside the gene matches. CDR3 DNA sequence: TGCGCCAGCAGCCAAGTTGGGCAGGGGGCCGGGGAGCTGTTTTTT. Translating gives CASSQVGQGAGELFF.

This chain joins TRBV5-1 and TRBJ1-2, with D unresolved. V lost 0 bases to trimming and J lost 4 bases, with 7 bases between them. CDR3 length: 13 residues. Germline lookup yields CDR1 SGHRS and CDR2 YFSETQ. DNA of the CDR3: TGCGCCAGCAGCTTGGATAGTCGCTATGGCTACACCTTC. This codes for CASSLDSRYGYTF. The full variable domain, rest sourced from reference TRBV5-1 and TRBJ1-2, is KAGVTQTPRYLIKTRGQQVTLSCSPISGHRSVSWYQQTPGQGLQFLFEYFSETQRNKGNFPGRFSGRQFSNSRSEMNVSTLELGDSALYLCASSLDSRYGYTFGSGTRLTVV.

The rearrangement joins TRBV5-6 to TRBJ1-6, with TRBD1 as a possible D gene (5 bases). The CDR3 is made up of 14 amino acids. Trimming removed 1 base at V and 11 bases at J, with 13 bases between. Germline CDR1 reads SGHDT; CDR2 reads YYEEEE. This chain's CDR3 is CASSLRRGSTPLHF. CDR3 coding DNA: TGTGCCAGCAGCTTGCGGAGGGGAAGTACACCCCTCCACTTT. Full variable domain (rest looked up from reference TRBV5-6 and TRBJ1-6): DAGVTQSPTHLIKTRGQQVTLRCSPKSGHDTVSWYQQALGQGPQFIFQYYEEEERQRGNFPDRFSGHQFPNYSSELNVNALLLGDSALYLCASSLRRGSTPLHFGNGTRLTVT.

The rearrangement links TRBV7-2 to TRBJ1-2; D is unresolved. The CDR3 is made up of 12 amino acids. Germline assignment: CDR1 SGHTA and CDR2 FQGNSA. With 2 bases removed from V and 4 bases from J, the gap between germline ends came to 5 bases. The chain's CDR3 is CASSLRGYGYTF. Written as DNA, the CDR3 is TGTGCCAGCAGCTTACGAGGCTATGGCTACACCTTC.

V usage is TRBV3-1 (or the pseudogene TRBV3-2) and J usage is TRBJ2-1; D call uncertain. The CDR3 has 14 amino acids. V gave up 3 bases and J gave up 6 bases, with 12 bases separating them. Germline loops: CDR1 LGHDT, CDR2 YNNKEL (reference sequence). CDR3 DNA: TGTGCCAGCAGCCAGTTGGGCAGTTTCAATGAGCAGTTCTTC. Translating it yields CASSQLGSFNEQFF.

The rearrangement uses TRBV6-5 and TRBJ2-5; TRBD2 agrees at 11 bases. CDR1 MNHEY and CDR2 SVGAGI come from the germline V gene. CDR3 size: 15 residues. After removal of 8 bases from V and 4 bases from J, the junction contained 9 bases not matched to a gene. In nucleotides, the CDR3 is TGTGCCAGCGGATACGGGACTAGCGGCGGAGAGACCCAGTACTTC. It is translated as CASGYGTSGGETQYF.

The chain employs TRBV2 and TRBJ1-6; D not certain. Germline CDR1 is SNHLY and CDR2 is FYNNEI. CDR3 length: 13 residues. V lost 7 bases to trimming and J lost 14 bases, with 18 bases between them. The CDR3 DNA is TGTGCCAGCAAAGCAGGCCTATCGGGGTCCCTCCACTTT. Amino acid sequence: CASKAGLSGSLHF.

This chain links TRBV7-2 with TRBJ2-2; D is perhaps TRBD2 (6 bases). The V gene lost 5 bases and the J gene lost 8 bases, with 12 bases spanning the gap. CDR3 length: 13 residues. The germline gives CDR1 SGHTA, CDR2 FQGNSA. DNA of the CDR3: TGTGCCAGCAGCCATACCAGCGGGGGGGAGCTGTTTTTT. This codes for CASSHTSGGELFF.

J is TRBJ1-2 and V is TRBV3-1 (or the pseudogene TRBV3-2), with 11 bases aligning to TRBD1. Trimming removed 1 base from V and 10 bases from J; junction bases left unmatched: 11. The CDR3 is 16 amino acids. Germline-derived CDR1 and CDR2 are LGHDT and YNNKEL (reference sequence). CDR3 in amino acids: CASSQVVVDRGQDYTF. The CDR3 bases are TGTGCCAGCAGCCAAGTAGTGGTGGACAGGGGGCAGGACTACACCTTC.

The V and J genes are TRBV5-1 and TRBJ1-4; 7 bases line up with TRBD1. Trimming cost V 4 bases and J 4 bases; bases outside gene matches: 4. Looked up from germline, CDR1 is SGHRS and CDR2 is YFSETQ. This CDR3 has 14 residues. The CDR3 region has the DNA TGCGCCAGCAGCGGGGACAGCTTTAATGAAAAACTGTTTTTT. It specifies CASSGDSFNEKLFF.

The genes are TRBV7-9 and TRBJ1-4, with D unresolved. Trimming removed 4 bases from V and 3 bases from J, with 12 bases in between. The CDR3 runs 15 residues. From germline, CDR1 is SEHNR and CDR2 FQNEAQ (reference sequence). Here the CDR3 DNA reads TGTGCCAGCAGCTACGGGAGATCAGCTAATGAAAAACTGTTTTTT. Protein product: CASSYGRSANEKLFF.

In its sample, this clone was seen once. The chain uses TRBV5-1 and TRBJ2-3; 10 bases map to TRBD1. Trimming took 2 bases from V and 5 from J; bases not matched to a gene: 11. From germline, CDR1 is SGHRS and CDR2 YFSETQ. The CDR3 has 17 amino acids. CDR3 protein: CASSLDHPGQGRDTQYF. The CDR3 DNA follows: TGCGCCAGCAGCTTAGATCATCCGGGACAGGGGCGAGATACGCAGTATTTT.

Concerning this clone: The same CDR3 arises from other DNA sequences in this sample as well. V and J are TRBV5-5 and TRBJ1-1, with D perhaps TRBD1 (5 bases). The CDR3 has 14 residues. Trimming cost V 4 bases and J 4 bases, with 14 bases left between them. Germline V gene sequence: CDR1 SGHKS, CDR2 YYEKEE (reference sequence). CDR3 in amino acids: CASSLIQGSTEAFF. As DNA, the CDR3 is TGTGCCAGCAGCCTGATTCAGGGTTCCACTGAAGCTTTCTTT. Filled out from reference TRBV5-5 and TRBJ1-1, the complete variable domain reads DAGVTQSPTHLIKTRGQQVTLRCSPISGHKSVSWYQQVLGQGPQFIFQYYEKEERGRGNFPDRFSARQFPNYSSELNVNALLLGDSALYLCASSLIQGSTEAFFGQGTRLTVV.

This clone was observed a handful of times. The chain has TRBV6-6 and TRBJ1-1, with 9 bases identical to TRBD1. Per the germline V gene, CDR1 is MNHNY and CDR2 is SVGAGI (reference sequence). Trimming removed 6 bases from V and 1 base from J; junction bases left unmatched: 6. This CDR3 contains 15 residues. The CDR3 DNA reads TGTGCCAGCAGCCGGGACAGGGTCGCGAACACTGAAGCTTTCTTT. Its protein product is CASSRDRVANTEAFF.

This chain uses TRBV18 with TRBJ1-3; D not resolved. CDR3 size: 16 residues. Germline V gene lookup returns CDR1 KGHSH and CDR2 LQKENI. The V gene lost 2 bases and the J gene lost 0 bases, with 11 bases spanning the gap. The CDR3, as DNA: TGTGCCAGCTCACCATGGGCGCAGCTCTCTGGAAACACCATATATTTT. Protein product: CASSPWAQLSGNTIYF.

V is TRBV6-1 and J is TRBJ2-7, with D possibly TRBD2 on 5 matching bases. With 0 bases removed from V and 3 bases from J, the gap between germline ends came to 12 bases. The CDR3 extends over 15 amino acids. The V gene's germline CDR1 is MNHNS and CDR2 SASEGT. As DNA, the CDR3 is TGTGCCAGCAGTGAAGCTCCTAGCCGAAACTACGAGCAGTACTTC. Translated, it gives CASSEAPSRNYEQYF.

The CDR3 loop reads CASSSLRQGGAGELFF. The DNA of the CDR3 is TGTGCCAGCAGCTCTCTTCGACAGGGGGGCGCCGGGGAGCTGTTTTTT. J is TRBJ2-2 and V is TRBV21-1; the table names TRBD1, a call not compared with the DNA. TRBV21-1 is shown as a pseudogene. The CDR3 consists of 16 residues.

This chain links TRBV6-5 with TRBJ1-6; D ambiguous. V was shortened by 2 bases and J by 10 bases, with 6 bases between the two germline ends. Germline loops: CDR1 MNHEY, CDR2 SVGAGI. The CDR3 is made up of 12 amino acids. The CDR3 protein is CASSYPGSPLHF. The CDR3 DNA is TGTGCCAGCAGTTACCCCGGGTCACCCCTCCACTTT.

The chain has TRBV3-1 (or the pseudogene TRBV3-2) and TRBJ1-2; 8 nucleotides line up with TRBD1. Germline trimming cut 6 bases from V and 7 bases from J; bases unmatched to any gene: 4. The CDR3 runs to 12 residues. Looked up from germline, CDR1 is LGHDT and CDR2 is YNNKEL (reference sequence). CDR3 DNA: TGTGCCAGCAGGAGGACAGGGAGTGGCTACACCTTC. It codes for CASRRTGSGYTF.

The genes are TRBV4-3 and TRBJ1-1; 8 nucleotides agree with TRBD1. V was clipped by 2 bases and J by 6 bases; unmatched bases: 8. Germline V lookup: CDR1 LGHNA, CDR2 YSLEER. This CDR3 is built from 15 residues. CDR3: CASSQNTGTGPEAFF. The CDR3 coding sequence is TGCGCCAGCAGCCAAAATACAGGGACAGGCCCTGAAGCTTTCTTT.

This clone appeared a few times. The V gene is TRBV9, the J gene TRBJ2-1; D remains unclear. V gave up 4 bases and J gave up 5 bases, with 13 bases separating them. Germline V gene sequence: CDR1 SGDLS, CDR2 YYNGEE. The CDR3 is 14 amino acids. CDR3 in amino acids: CASSQSSPNNEQFF. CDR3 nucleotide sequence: TGTGCCAGCAGCCAATCGAGCCCGAACAATGAGCAGTTCTTC.